The TCR beta chain under discussion was sequenced for a study of T cell clonotyping in hematopoietic cell transplantation. In the study overall: Pretransplant recipient samples were taken after cytoreduction.

Comments on this clone: Its antigen is unknown.

The CDR3 length is 16 residues. The V gene lost 8 bases and the J gene lost 2 bases, with 16 bases spanning the gap. Germline CDR1 LNHDA, CDR2 SQIVND (reference sequence). Study results and limitations: At the given depth, recipient repertoires were over 97% de novo clonotypes. Graft donor and pretransplant recipient Inverse Simpson Index values predicted broader posttransplant TCR diversity.

The method was immunoSEQ multiplex PCR; TCRdb's version includes in-frame clones alone and lacks a portion of them. The sample includes roughly 28,000 clones, 93% seen only once; the top ten take approximately 2.1%. Time point in this sample: recipient sample about 28 days before transplant, after cytoreduction. Samples: about 28 days before transplant, then days 30, 100 and 180 after. The sample was peripheral blood mononuclear cells, taken before stem cell transplant. V usage is TRBV19 and J usage is TRBJ2-6; either TRBD1 or TRBD2 may supply D (6 bases each). The TCR originated in a man aged 45-65 years with acute myeloid leukemia. Some clones in this sample may be carry-over from other donors' samples. Written as DNA, the CDR3 is TGTGCCAGTCGGAAGGGGGAGGAGGCTGGGGCCAACGTCCTGACTTTC. This sequence encodes CASRKGEEAGANVLTF.